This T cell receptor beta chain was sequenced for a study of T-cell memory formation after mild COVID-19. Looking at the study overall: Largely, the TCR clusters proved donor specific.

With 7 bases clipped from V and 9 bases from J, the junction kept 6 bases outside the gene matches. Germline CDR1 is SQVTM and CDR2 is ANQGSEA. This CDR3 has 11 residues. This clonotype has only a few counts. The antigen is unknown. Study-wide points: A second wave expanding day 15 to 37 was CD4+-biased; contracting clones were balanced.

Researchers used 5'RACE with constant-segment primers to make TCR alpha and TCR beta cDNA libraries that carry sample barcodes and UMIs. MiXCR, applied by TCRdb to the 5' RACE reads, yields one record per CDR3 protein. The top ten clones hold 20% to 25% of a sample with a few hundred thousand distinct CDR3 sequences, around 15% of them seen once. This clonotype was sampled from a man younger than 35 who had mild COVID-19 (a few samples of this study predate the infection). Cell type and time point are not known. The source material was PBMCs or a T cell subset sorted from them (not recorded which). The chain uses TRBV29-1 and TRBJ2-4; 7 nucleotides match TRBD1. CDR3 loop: CSAPQGPIQYF. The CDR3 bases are TGCAGCGCTCCACAGGGGCCCATTCAGTACTTC.